This T cell receptor (beta chain) was obtained from a study of blood T cell repertoires in COVID-19 (dated by TCRdb to 2019 to 2021). Study-level background: The collaborator samples originated in the United States, Italy and Spain and spanned the acute and convalescent phases of COVID-19. The material from the prospective study consisted of cDNA or gDNA derived from T cells, B-cell-depleted T cells, or PBMCs. Deeply sampled blood TCRbeta repertoires from subjects exposed to, actively infected with, or recovered from COVID-19 were included in the dataset. The repertoires were made available in a free public database intended to serve as a resource for research on the immune response to SARS-CoV-2. Samples came from the ongoing ImmuneRACE study (first 160 participants) plus 1,254 subjects from 6 global collaborators. The sample metadata nearly always contained a de-identified subject ID, COVID-19 status, age in years and sex. Where HLA class I and class II types were available, the types were taken from metadata supplied by the sample provider, not from assay-based typing.

Notes on this clone: Its cognate antigen has yet to be identified. No base qualities exist here, and no much larger clone lies one base off it.

TCRbeta CDR3 regions were amplified from genomic DNA by means of the immunoSEQ Assay, a bias-controlled multiplex PCR. In the authors' own workflow: The number of nucleated cells in each sample was estimated by amplification of reference gene primers within the assay. To quantify the absolute abundance of each unique TCRbeta CDR3 rearrangement, sequence reads were collapsed and filtered. Productive Simpson clonality was computed per sample as the square root of Simpson's diversity index over productive rearrangements. TCRdb obtained this table from immuneACCESS and retained in-frame rearrangements with V and J assigned. These tables miss some clones; where compared with another copy, unresolved V genes account for less than half of the shortfall, and the remainder is unexplained. V and J calls and clone size come straight from that table; D and trimming were deduced from the DNA. Across this sample there are 95,000 to 100,000 clones, with 85% seen only once. About 1.8% of the sample goes to the ten largest clones.

General study outcomes and caveats: Clinical and demographic metadata were provided uncurated, with the amount varying by source and participant.

The CDR3 goes from the cysteine to the phenylalanine over 15 residues. Of the read, only the CDR3 DNA is kept; its 45 bases are in frame from base 1. CDR1 and CDR2 were assigned from the germline V gene as KGHSH and LQKENI. Unmatched junction bases come to 5, with V trimmed by 2 bases and J by 6 bases. The collaborating institutions used their own protocols to collect whole blood in K2EDTA tubes. For TCRbeta analysis, collaborators shipped samples in one of three forms: frozen whole blood, isolated PBMCs, or DNA extracted from either of those sample types. The clonotype originates from a woman between 65 and 79 years old with active or convalescent COVID-19. The source material was peripheral blood. The sequence is built from TRBV18 and TRBJ2-7; TRBD2 agrees with 12 junctional bases. This receptor has the CDR3 CASSPMGLAGSEQYF. The nucleotide sequence reads as follows: TGTGCCAGCTCACCAATGGGACTAGCGGGCAGCGAGCAGTACTTC.